The clone carrying this T cell receptor beta chain was recorded a few times. V lost 6 bases to trimming and J lost 10 bases, with 13 bases between them. This CDR3 comprises 12 residues. Germline V gives CDR1 SGHTA, CDR2 FQGTGA. Primers included in the PCR were 60 Vbeta and 13 Jbeta primers. Clones were read by immunoSEQ multiplex PCR, and TCRdb kept only the in-frame ones, dropping some. The table lists approximately 140,000 clones, about 70% of them singletons. These data originate in a study of cytomegalovirus exposure and HLA in healthy donors. The origin of this receptor is a young man in good health and CMV-seronegative. The sequenced sample was PBMCs. This chain joins TRBV7-3 and TRBJ2-1; perhaps TRBD2 as D (6 bases). Here the CDR3 reads CASRSSAREQFF. The CDR3 region has the DNA TGTGCCAGCAGGTCTAGCGCCCGCGAGCAGTTCTTC.